What follows are 28 T cell receptor beta chains derived from one specimen sequenced in a study of OX40 agonist ivuxolimab in advanced cancers. TCRdb keeps only in-frame clones here, not all; method: immunoSEQ multiplex PCR. The data show roughly 48,000 clones, roughly 85% seen once. The material sequenced was CD4+ or CD8+ T cells sorted from blood, taken in a trial of the OX40 agonist ivuxolimab. These receptors were taken from an adult with an advanced solid tumor such as melanoma, head and neck, liver or kidney cancer.

V and J are TRBV5-1 and TRBJ2-2; D ambiguous. CDR3 length: 16 residues. V lost 1 base to trimming and J lost 6 bases, with 16 bases between them. From germline, CDR1 is SGHRS and CDR2 YFSETQ. CDR3 DNA: TGCGCCAGCAGCTTGACGGTTACTACGGGCCCCGGGGAGCTGTTTTTT. Translation: CASSLTVTTGPGELFF.

The chain couples TRBV5-1 to TRBJ2-2; 12 nucleotides line up with TRBD2. V trimming: 4 bases; J trimming: 4 bases; junction bases outside the gene matches: 11. The germline CDR1 and CDR2 sequences are SGHRS and YFSETQ. This CDR3 region has 18 residues. The CDR3 nucleotides read TGCGCCAGCAGCCGGTACGGACTAGCGGGATGGGGCACCGGGGAGCTGTTTTTT. Amino acids: CASSRYGLAGWGTGELFF.

The V call is TRBV5-4, the J call TRBJ2-6; a weak D match, TRBD2 (5 bases). Germline CDR1 reads SGHNT; CDR2 reads YYREEE (reference sequence). The CDR3 has 17 residues. The V gene lost 0 bases and the J gene lost 0 bases, with 10 bases spanning the gap. The CDR3 DNA reads as TGTGCCAGCAGCTTGGGAGGGCCCTACTCTGGGGCCAACGTCCTGACTTTC. The encoded protein is CASSLGGPYSGANVLTF.

The chain carries TRBV2 and TRBJ2-1, with 12 bases identical to TRBD1. The CDR3 length is 14 residues. Germline trimming cut 6 bases from V and 12 bases from J; bases unmatched to any gene: 9. The germline V gene has CDR1 SNHLY and CDR2 FYNNEI. CDR3 residues: CASRGTGGDFRQFF. The CDR3, as DNA: TGTGCCAGCAGGGGGACAGGGGGCGATTTTCGGCAGTTCTTC. Full variable domain (outside the CDR3, taken from reference TRBV2 and TRBJ2-1): EPEVTQTPSHQVTQMGQEVILRCVPISNHLYFYWYRQILGQKVEFLVSFYNNEISEKSEIFDDQFSVERPDGSNFTLKIRSTKLEDSAMYFCASRGTGGDFRQFFGPGTRLTVL.

This chain joins TRBV7-3 and TRBJ2-3; 8 bases map to TRBD1. V shed 5 bases, J shed 1 base, and the junction held 2 bases outside the gene matches. Germline CDR1 SGHTA, CDR2 FQGTGA. CDR3 size: 14 residues. CDR3 amino acids: CASSAGQGTDTQYF. DNA for the CDR3: TGTGCCAGCAGCGCGGGACAGGGCACAGATACGCAGTATTTT.

J is TRBJ2-2 and V is TRBV28; perhaps TRBD2 as D (5 bases). CDR3 length: 15 amino acids. V lost 2 bases to trimming and J lost 7 bases, with 14 bases between them. Germline V gene lookup returns CDR1 MDHEN and CDR2 SYDVKM. CDR3 in amino acids: CASSLARRWDGELFF. The CDR3 DNA reads TGTGCCAGCAGTTTAGCCAGGAGGTGGGACGGGGAGCTGTTTTTT.

The V call is TRBV7-9, the J call TRBJ2-1; no clear D. Germline CDR1 is SEHNR and CDR2 is FQNEAQ (reference sequence). The CDR3 totals 12 residues. The V end lost 4 bases, the J end lost 9 bases, and 10 bases lay between the germline ends. In DNA form, the CDR3 reads TGTGCCAGCAGCTGGGCCGACGGTGAGCAGTTCTTC. It is translated as CASSWADGEQFF.

The genes are TRBV4-1 and TRBJ1-3, with 8 bases aligning to TRBD1. The CDR3 covers 15 residues. Germline CDR1 and CDR2: MGHRA and YSYEKL. V was pared by 4 bases and J by 4 bases, with 6 bases of the junction left unmatched. The CDR3 nucleotides are TGCGCCAGCAGCCGAGACGGACAGGGAGGAAACACCATATATTTT. It specifies CASSRDGQGGNTIYF.

The V call is TRBV6-5, the J call TRBJ2-3; 10 bases are a match to TRBD1. There are 14 residues in the CDR3. The germline gives CDR1 MNHEY, CDR2 SVGAGI. J lost 9 bases, V lost 5 bases, and 8 bases had no gene match. The DNA for the CDR3 is TGTGCCAGCAGTCCTTCGACAGGGGGCTGGACGCAGTATTTT. It yields the protein CASSPSTGGWTQYF.

The chain links TRBV5-4 to TRBJ1-2; no definite D call. The CDR3 length is 15 residues. Deletions cut 2 bases from V and 4 bases from J, with 15 bases between. In germline, CDR1 is SGHNT, CDR2 YYREEE (reference sequence). The CDR3 DNA sequence: TGTGCCAGCAGCTTAGGTGCGGCGCTCGTCTATGGCTACACCTTC. It specifies CASSLGAALVYGYTF.

J is TRBJ1-1 and V is TRBV11-2, with 9 nucleotides matching TRBD1. With 4 bases clipped from V and 0 bases from J, the junction kept 3 bases outside the gene matches. In germline, CDR1 is SGHAT, CDR2 FQNNGV. The CDR3 totals 15 residues. Here the CDR3 DNA reads TGTGCCAGCAGCTGGGGGACAGGGATGAACACTGAAGCTTTCTTT. Its protein is CASSWGTGMNTEAFF.

V is TRBV5-1 and J is TRBJ2-1, with 10 bases that match TRBD2. Germline-derived CDR1 and CDR2 are SGHRS and YFSETQ. The CDR3 is made up of 15 amino acids. V trimming: 0 bases; J trimming: 7 bases; junction bases outside the gene matches: 4. The CDR3 DNA is TGCGCCAGCAGCTTGGCTAGCGGGAGTCGGAATGAGCAGTTCTTC. Translated, it gives CASSLASGSRNEQFF.

The V call is TRBV21-1, the J call TRBJ1-2. TRBV21-1 is a recognized pseudogene. The CDR3 sequence is 13 residues long. The CDR3 region has the DNA TGTGCCAGCAGCCCGTCGGGGCGTGATGGCTACACCTTC. This translates into CASSPSGRDGYTF.

V gene TRBV14 combines with J gene TRBJ2-2; 7 bases align to TRBD2. CDR3 size: 17 residues. V dropped 0 bases and J dropped 0; count of bases not matched to a gene: 4. Germline lookup yields CDR1 SGHDN and CDR2 FVKESK. CDR3 DNA sequence: TGTGCCAGCAGCCAAGATCGCCTAGCGGCGAACACCGGGGAGCTGTTTTTT. Translating it yields CASSQDRLAANTGELFF.

This sequence joins TRBV5-6 and TRBJ2-1; unclear D gene. CDR1 and CDR2 (germline): SGHDT, YYEEEE. V lost 4 bases to trimming and J lost 1 base, with 15 bases between them. This CDR3 is 16 amino acids long. Written as DNA, the CDR3 is TGTGCCAGCAGCGGCGGTATTAGTAGGTCCTACAATGAGCAGTTCTTC. Its protein product is CASSGGISRSYNEQFF.

This clone was seen a few times. The chain uses TRBV6-1 and TRBJ2-7; no definite D call. The V end lost 2 bases, the J end lost 6 bases, and 8 bases lay between the germline ends. In germline, CDR1 is MNHNS, CDR2 SASEGT. The CDR3 is made up of 12 amino acids. CDR3 sequence reads: CASSESDGEQYF. The CDR3 DNA reads TGTGCCAGCAGTGAATCGGACGGCGAGCAGTACTTC.

The rearrangement uses TRBV7-9 and TRBJ2-3; either TRBD1 or TRBD2 may supply D (5 bases each). The CDR3 covers 15 residues. CDR1 and CDR2 from the germline V gene are SEHNR and FQNEAQ (reference sequence). Trimming pared 1 base from V and 0 bases from J, leaving 8 bases between. CDR3 region: CASSLERTSTDTQYF. The CDR3 nucleotides are TGTGCCAGCAGCTTAGAGCGGACAAGCACAGATACGCAGTATTTT.

This clone came up once. The chain uses TRBV30 and TRBJ2-7, with TRBD1 matching over 8 bases. J gave up 6 bases and V 0 bases, and 7 bases lay outside the gene matches. CDR3 length: 14 amino acids. Per germline, CDR1 GTSNPN and CDR2 SVGIG (reference sequence). CDR3 in DNA: TGTGCCTGGAGTGTACGCCAGGGGGCATCCGAGCAGTACTTC. Its translation: CAWSVRQGASEQYF.

V and J are TRBV18 and TRBJ2-7; 8 positions agree with TRBD1. Germline values: CDR1 KGHSH, CDR2 LQKENI. The CDR3 runs 14 residues. With 4 bases clipped from V and 2 bases from J, the junction kept 4 bases outside the gene matches. The CDR3 loop is CASSRGQGAYEQYF. In DNA, the CDR3 is TGTGCCAGCTCACGAGGACAGGGTGCCTACGAGCAGTACTTC.

The CDR3 DNA is TGCGCCAGCAGCTTGGATCGCTTGCCGAACGAGCAGTACTTC. This encodes CASSLDRLPNEQYF. The chain combines TRBV5-1 with TRBJ2-7; the D is unclear. V was trimmed by 0 bases and J by 5 bases, leaving 12 bases between them. Germline CDR1 reads SGHRS; CDR2 reads YFSETQ. The CDR3 spans 14 residues. The complete variable domain, with remaining parts taken from reference TRBV5-1 and TRBJ2-7, reads KAGVTQTPRYLIKTRGQQVTLSCSPISGHRSVSWYQQTPGQGLQFLFEYFSETQRNKGNFPGRFSGRQFSNSRSEMNVSTLELGDSALYLCASSLDRLPNEQYFGPGTRLTVT.

This chain links TRBV5-4 with TRBJ2-7; 8 bases fit TRBD2. The CDR3 consists of 15 residues. The junction had 4 bases not matched to a gene; V was cut back by 1 base and J by 1 base. Germline V gene sequence: CDR1 SGHNT, CDR2 YYREEE (reference sequence). As DNA, the CDR3 is TGTGCCAGCAGCTTGATGGCGGGAGGATCCTACGAGCAGTACTTC. Protein: CASSLMAGGSYEQYF.

This clone was detected only a few times. In DNA, the CDR3 is TGTGCCAGCAGTGGTCAGCAGAACACTGAAGCTTTCTTT. Amino acid sequence: CASSGQQNTEAFF. The chain is built from TRBV2 and TRBJ1-1; no clear D. This CDR3 region has 13 residues. The V end was cut by 4 bases, the J end by 1 base, with 7 bases between. CDR1 and CDR2 (germline): SNHLY, FYNNEI.

The chain carries TRBV28 and TRBJ1-5; D remains unclear. The V and J ends lost 4 bases and 1 base respectively, with 20 bases between them. The CDR3 consists of 18 residues. Per germline, CDR1 MDHEN and CDR2 SYDVKM. The DNA for the CDR3 is TGTGCCAGCAGTTCCACCATCGGGTGGGGTTCGAGCAATCAGCCCCAGCATTTT. This sequence encodes CASSSTIGWGSSNQPQHF.

V is TRBV2 and J is TRBJ1-2, with TRBD1 as a possible D gene (5 bases). Trimming shortened V by 3 bases and J by 4 bases, and 18 bases separated the two germline ends. In germline, CDR1 is SNHLY, CDR2 FYNNEI. This CDR3 contains 16 residues. The CDR3 sequence is CASSDWGITASYGYTF. Written as DNA, the CDR3 is TGTGCCAGCAGTGATTGGGGGATAACAGCATCCTATGGCTACACCTTC. The full variable domain, in which reference TRBV2 and TRBJ1-2 provide the parts outside the CDR3, is EPEVTQTPSHQVTQMGQEVILRCVPISNHLYFYWYRQILGQKVEFLVSFYNNEISEKSEIFDDQFSVERPDGSNFTLKIRSTKLEDSAMYFCASSDWGITASYGYTFGSGTRLTVV.

This chain joins TRBV19 and TRBJ1-1; weak D call: TRBD1 (5 bases). The CDR3 has 15 amino acids. CDR1 is LNHDA and CDR2 is SQIVND in the germline V gene (reference sequence). Trimming shortened V by 2 bases and J by 0 bases, and 10 bases separated the two germline ends. CDR3 residues: CASSINGGMNTEAFF. The CDR3 DNA sequence: TGTGCCAGTAGTATAAATGGGGGAATGAACACTGAAGCTTTCTTT.

The V and J genes are TRBV4-1 and TRBJ2-2; D may be TRBD2 (6 bases). The ends were cut back, 1 base at V and 0 bases at J, with 9 bases in the middle. CDR3 length: 16 residues. The V gene's germline CDR1 is MGHRA and CDR2 YSYEKL. Here the CDR3 DNA reads TGCGCCAGCAGCCAAGTTCTAGCGTCGAACACCGGGGAGCTGTTTTTT. Translating gives CASSQVLASNTGELFF.

This chain links TRBV6-5 with TRBJ2-2; 11 bases agree with TRBD1. The V gene end was trimmed by 8 bases and the J gene end by 4 bases; junction bases not matched to a gene: 6. This CDR3 has 15 amino acids. Germline V gene lookup returns CDR1 MNHEY and CDR2 SVGAGI. Written as DNA, the CDR3 is TGTGCCAGCGGAGGACAGGGGGCTGGCACCGGGGAGCTGTTTTTT. Translating it yields CASGGQGAGTGELFF.

The J gene is TRBJ2-1, the V gene TRBV7-9; 7 bases agree with TRBD2. V lost 1 base and J lost 7; bases outside the gene matches: 10. Germline V gene lookup returns CDR1 SEHNR and CDR2 FQNEAQ (reference sequence). The length of the CDR3 is 16 residues. The CDR3 nucleotides read TGTGCCAGCAGCTTAGTGGGTGGGAGGGCCTTGAATGAGCAGTTCTTC. It codes for CASSLVGGRALNEQFF. Filled out from reference TRBV7-9 and TRBJ2-1, the complete variable domain reads DTGVSQNPRHKITKRGQNVTFRCDPISEHNRLYWYRQTLGQGPEFLTYFQNEAQLEKSRLLSDRFSAERPKGSFSTLEIQRTEQGDSAMYLCASSLVGGRALNEQFFGPGTRLTVL.